Presented here are 9 T cell receptor beta chains from one specimen sequenced in a study of cytomegalovirus exposure and HLA in healthy donors. Assay: immunoSEQ multiplex PCR; the TCRdb copy retains only in-frame clones and omits some. This table holds some 140,000 clones, approximately 86% found once. Sequencing was carried out using PBMCs. These receptors were obtained from a man aged 18 to 29 in good health and CMV-seropositive.

This clone was counted once. The chain couples TRBV5-1 to TRBJ2-3, with D maybe TRBD1 (6 bases). Germline values: CDR1 SGHRS, CDR2 YFSETQ. The CDR3 spans 14 residues. Between the trimmed V and J ends, which lost 4 bases and 2 bases, there was a span of 11 bases. Written as DNA, the CDR3 is TGCGCCAGCAGCCCCGGACAGATCACAGATACGCAGTATTTT. It specifies CASSPGQITDTQYF.

The rearrangement links TRBV7-2 to TRBJ1-2, with a tentative D call TRBD1 (5 bases). This CDR3 spans 14 amino acids. Germline loops: CDR1 SGHTA, CDR2 FQGNSA. V was pared by 4 bases and J by 8 bases, with 17 bases between. The CDR3: CASSSYDSGVGYTF. The DNA of the CDR3 is TGTGCCAGCAGCTCATACGACAGCGGGGTGGGCTACACCTTC.

This clone was counted only a few times. V is TRBV6-4 and J is TRBJ2-5; TRBD2 agrees at 11 bases. Germline lookup yields CDR1 MRHNA and CDR2 SNTAGT. There are 15 residues in the CDR3. V was pared by 4 bases and J by 2 bases, with 3 bases of the junction left unmatched. Written as DNA, the CDR3 is TGTGCCAGCAGTGCGGTAGCGGGGGGGCAAGAGACCCAGTACTTC. This codes for CASSAVAGGQETQYF.

A note on this clone: Other DNA sequences within the sample encode an identical CDR3. The V call is TRBV6-5, the J call TRBJ2-1; D might be TRBD1 (6 bases). The CDR3 extends over 14 amino acids. Trimming left V 0 bases short and J 10 bases short, with 13 bases between. Germline V gene sequence: CDR1 MNHEY, CDR2 SVGAGI. The CDR3 loop is CASSYSSSGGEQFF. CDR3 coding DNA: TGTGCCAGCAGTTACTCGTCCTCTGGGGGCGAGCAGTTCTTC.

The chain links TRBV6-1 to TRBJ1-5; unclear D gene. The CDR3 has 14 residues. CDR1 and CDR2 (germline): MNHNS, SASEGT. Trimming removed 3 bases from V and 3 bases from J, with 9 bases in between. The CDR3 reads CASSDRGINQPQHF. The CDR3 bases are TGTGCCAGCAGTGACAGAGGGATCAATCAGCCCCAGCATTTT.

This chain links TRBV6-6 with TRBJ1-1, with D tentatively TRBD1 (5 bases). The V end was cut by 2 bases, the J end by 4 bases, with 17 bases between. Germline V lookup: CDR1 MNHNY, CDR2 SVGAGI (reference sequence). The CDR3 sequence is 16 residues long. CDR3 DNA sequence: TGTGCCAGCAGTTACCCCGGGAGCGGGGGGGGCACTGAAGCTTTCTTT. This gives the protein CASSYPGSGGGTEAFF.

The V and J genes are TRBV6-5 and TRBJ2-7; 9 bases align to TRBD2. The ends lost 8 bases at V and 7 bases at J; junction bases unmatched: 15. The CDR3 extends over 15 amino acids. Germline V CDR1 and CDR2: MNHEY, SVGAGI. CDR3: CASLPTLAGSGEQYF. In DNA, the CDR3 is TGTGCCAGCCTACCCACTCTAGCGGGATCAGGGGAGCAGTACTTC.

J is TRBJ2-3 and V is TRBV4-3, with 9 bases matching TRBD2. This CDR3 has 17 residues. J was trimmed by 6 bases and V by 0 bases; bases with no gene match: 10. From germline, CDR1 is LGHNA and CDR2 YSLEER. CDR3 residues: CASSQDRASGTYDTQYF. CDR3 nucleotide sequence: TGCGCCAGCAGCCAAGATCGGGCTAGCGGGACCTACGATACGCAGTATTTT.

The chain employs TRBV27 and TRBJ1-1; D remains ambiguous. V lost 7 bases, J lost 6 bases, and 18 bases lay in between. Germline CDR1 and CDR2: MNHEY and SMNVEV (reference sequence). The CDR3 length is 14 residues. The CDR3 region has the DNA TGTGCCAGCATCCCTTCAGGAGGAATACCTGAAGCTTTCTTT. Protein sequence: CASIPSGGIPEAFF.